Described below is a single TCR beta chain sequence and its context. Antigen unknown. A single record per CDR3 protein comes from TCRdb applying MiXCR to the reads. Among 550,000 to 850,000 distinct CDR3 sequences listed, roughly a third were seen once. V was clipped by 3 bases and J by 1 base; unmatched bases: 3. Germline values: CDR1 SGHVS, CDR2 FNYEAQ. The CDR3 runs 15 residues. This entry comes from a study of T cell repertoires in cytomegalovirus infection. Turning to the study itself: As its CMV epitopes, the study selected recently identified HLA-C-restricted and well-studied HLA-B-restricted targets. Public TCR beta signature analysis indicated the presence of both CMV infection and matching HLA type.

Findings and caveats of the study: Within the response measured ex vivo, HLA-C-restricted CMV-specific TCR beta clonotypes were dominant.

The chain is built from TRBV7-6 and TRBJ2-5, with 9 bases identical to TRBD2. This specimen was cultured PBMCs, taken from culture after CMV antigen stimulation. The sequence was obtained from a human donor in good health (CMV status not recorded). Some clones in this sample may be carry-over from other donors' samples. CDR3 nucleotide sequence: TGTGCCAGCAGCTTTGCGGGGGGGCCCCAAGAGACCCAGTACTTC. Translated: CASSFAGGPQETQYF.